Presented here are 21 T cell receptor beta chains from one specimen sequenced in a study of a mutant IDH1 vaccine in newly diagnosed glioma. Time point meaning: week 5, during vaccination. The study gave 300 ug of mutant IDH1 20-mer peptide per vaccine dose, with topical imiquimod. Produced via immunoSEQ multiplex PCR; TCRdb's table is partial and in-frame only. Of around 50,000 clones listed, over 80% are singletons. Their antigen targets remain unknown. The sequences come from PBMCs, collected from a glioma patient whose treatment included an IDH1 peptide vaccine. The origin of the receptors is a woman in her 40s with glioma.

V and J are TRBV6-1 and TRBJ1-6; D gene ambiguous. This CDR3 has 15 residues. The germline CDR1 and CDR2 sequences are MNHNS and SASEGT. V was clipped by 4 bases and J by 8 bases, with 15 bases between them. CDR3 sequence reads: CASSVQRRYDSPLHF. The CDR3 DNA follows: TGTGCCAGCAGTGTCCAGAGGCGCTACGATTCACCCCTCCACTTT.

The gene calls are TRBV5-6 and TRBJ1-1; D is unclear. Germline CDR1 and CDR2: SGHDT and YYEEEE. CDR3 length: 13 amino acids. V was shortened by 1 base and J by 4 bases, with 8 bases between the two germline ends. The CDR3 sequence: CASSLTQSTEAFF. DNA for the CDR3: TGTGCCAGCAGCTTGACCCAGAGCACTGAAGCTTTCTTT. The whole variable domain, remainder taken from reference TRBV5-6 and TRBJ1-1, is DAGVTQSPTHLIKTRGQQVTLRCSPKSGHDTVSWYQQALGQGPQFIFQYYEEEERQRGNFPDRFSGHQFPNYSSELNVNALLLGDSALYLCASSLTQSTEAFFGQGTRLTVV.

The J gene is TRBJ2-6, the V gene TRBV6-5, with D unresolved. Germline values: CDR1 MNHEY, CDR2 SVGAGI. The CDR3 sequence is 13 residues long. V lost 6 bases, J lost 2 bases, and 5 bases lay in between. As DNA, the CDR3 is TGTGCCAGCAGCCCTACTGGGGCCAACGTCCTGACTTTC. It specifies CASSPTGANVLTF.

The chain has TRBV4-2 and TRBJ2-7; 9 nucleotides agree with TRBD2. Germline lookup yields CDR1 LGHNA and CDR2 YNFKEQ. The CDR3 runs to 17 residues. V was clipped by 3 bases and J by 5 bases; unmatched bases: 14. This CDR3 reads CASSQISAASGNHEQYF. CDR3 in DNA: TGTGCCAGCAGCCAGATCTCGGCAGCTAGCGGGAATCACGAGCAGTACTTC.

The chain has TRBV11-2 and TRBJ1-2; 8 bases align to TRBD1. The junction had 22 bases not matched to a gene; V was cut back by 4 bases and J by 6 bases. Germline V gene lookup returns CDR1 SGHAT and CDR2 FQNNGV. This CDR3 has 19 residues. The DNA for the CDR3 is TGTGCCAGCAGCTACTCAGGGGCAGGGGGCCAAGCTAAGAGACATGGCTACACCTTC. Translated: CASSYSGAGGQAKRHGYTF.

CDR3: CASSQDWASGSPGYEQYF. DNA of the CDR3: TGCGCCAGCAGCCAAGATTGGGCTAGCGGGAGCCCGGGCTACGAGCAGTACTTC. The genes are TRBV4-1 and TRBJ2-7; 10 bases are shared with TRBD2. The CDR3 has 18 residues. The V and J ends lost 0 bases and 3 bases, in that order; junction bases with no gene match: 11. CDR1 and CDR2 (germline): MGHRA, YSYEKL.

The rearrangement uses TRBV25-1 and TRBJ2-1; D unclear. V shed 1 base and J shed 9 bases, with 7 bases lying between them. The CDR3 is 12 amino acids. CDR1 MGHDK and CDR2 SYGVNS come from the germline V gene. The CDR3 DNA follows: TGTGCCAGCAGTGAATTGTGGTCTGAGCAGTTCTTC. Protein product: CASSELWSEQFF.

The chain is built from TRBV10-1 and TRBJ1-2; D might be TRBD1 (5 bases). The CDR3 consists of 14 residues. Between the trimmed V and J ends, which lost 4 bases and 3 bases, there was a span of 12 bases. Looked up from germline, CDR1 is WNHNN and CDR2 is SYGVQD (reference sequence). The CDR3 region is CASSGEGDDYGYTF. CDR3 nucleotides: TGCGCCAGCAGTGGTGAAGGGGATGACTATGGCTACACCTTC.

The chain joins TRBV5-5 to TRBJ1-1; 7 bases are shared with TRBD1. Per the germline V gene, CDR1 is SGHKS and CDR2 is YYEKEE (reference sequence). This CDR3 region has 14 residues. Trimming removed 2 bases from V and 4 bases from J; junction bases left unmatched: 5. The CDR3 DNA reads as TGTGCCAGCAGCTTTGGCAGGGGGGGCACTGAAGCTTTCTTT. Residues: CASSFGRGGTEAFF.

The rearrangement joins TRBV6-1 to TRBJ1-5, with TRBD1 matching 9 bases. The germline gives CDR1 MNHNS, CDR2 SASEGT. The CDR3 runs 14 residues. V shed 4 bases, J shed 6 bases, and the junction held 4 bases outside the gene matches. The CDR3 region is CASSGDRVAQPQHF. In DNA form, the CDR3 reads TGTGCCAGCAGTGGGGACAGGGTGGCTCAGCCCCAGCATTTT.

The gene calls are TRBV10-3 and TRBJ2-7; 7 bases line up with TRBD1. V was pared by 3 bases and J by 3 bases, with 2 bases of the junction left unmatched. Germline-derived CDR1 and CDR2 are ENHRY and SYGVKD. This CDR3 has 13 residues. CDR3 in DNA: TGTGCCATCAGTGAAGGGGGCGGCTACGAGCAGTACTTC. Translation: CAISEGGGYEQYF.

The J gene is TRBJ1-2, the V gene TRBV28; D is uncertain. CDR1 and CDR2 from the germline V gene are MDHEN and SYDVKM. The CDR3 runs to 12 residues. V gave up 3 bases and J gave up 6 bases, with 8 bases separating them. The CDR3 sequence: CASSFGGNGYTF. The CDR3 region has the DNA TGTGCCAGCAGTTTTGGCGGGAATGGCTACACCTTC.

The CDR3 nucleotides read TGTGCCAGTAGTACTGGTACAGCTACCTACAATGAGCAGTTCTTC. Translating gives CASSTGTATYNEQFF. J is TRBJ2-1 and V is TRBV19; D is unclear. Germline-derived CDR1 and CDR2 are LNHDA and SQIVND (reference sequence). The CDR3 runs 15 residues. The ends were cut back, 4 bases at V and 2 bases at J, with 12 bases in the middle.

J is TRBJ1-2 and V is TRBV5-4; weak D call: TRBD1 (5 bases). The CDR3 contains 14 residues. V lost 4 bases to trimming and J lost 2 bases, with 12 bases between them. Germline assignment: CDR1 SGHNT and CDR2 YYREEE (reference sequence). CDR3 nucleotide sequence: TGTGCCAGCAGCCCGGGGGGGGAGAACTATGGCTACACCTTC. Its translation is CASSPGGENYGYTF.

V is TRBV5-1 and J is TRBJ2-7; a weak D match, TRBD2 (5 bases). This CDR3 region has 13 residues. Germline CDR1 reads SGHRS; CDR2 reads YFSETQ. Trimming left V 4 bases short and J 9 bases short, with 17 bases between. CDR3 in DNA: TGCGCCAGCAGCCCTGAGAGGGTGGTAGGGCAGTACTTC. This gives the protein CASSPERVVGQYF.

The chain carries TRBV30 and TRBJ2-5, with TRBD2 matching 8 bases. Losses at the gene ends were 3 bases for V and 5 bases for J; bases not matched to a gene: 8. The CDR3 spans 14 residues. Germline values: CDR1 GTSNPN, CDR2 SVGIG (reference sequence). The CDR3 here is CAWSPGLVLETQYF. CDR3 DNA: TGTGCCTGGAGCCCGGGACTAGTGTTGGAGACCCAGTACTTC.

The chain has TRBV5-1 and TRBJ2-5, with 8 bases fitting TRBD1. CDR3 length equals 14 residues. The germline gives CDR1 SGHRS, CDR2 YFSETQ. V was pared by 0 bases and J by 3 bases, with 1 base of the junction left unmatched. The CDR3 reads CASSLGTGKETQYF. CDR3 DNA sequence: TGCGCCAGCAGCTTGGGGACAGGGAAAGAGACCCAGTACTTC.

The chain is built from TRBV5-1 and TRBJ2-7; 14 positions match TRBD2. Germline V gene data show CDR1 as SGHRS and CDR2 as YFSETQ. Trimming at V came to 4 bases and at J to 5 bases, leaving 8 bases not matched to a gene. The CDR3 is 16 amino acids. CDR3 sequence reads: CASSKDRTSGGNEQYF. As DNA, the CDR3 is TGCGCCAGCAGCAAAGACCGGACTAGCGGGGGGAACGAGCAGTACTTC.

The chain employs TRBV7-9 and TRBJ2-2; TRBD1 agrees at 8 bases. There are 17 residues in the CDR3. The junction had 12 bases not matched to a gene; V was cut back by 7 bases and J by 2 bases. Looked up from germline, CDR1 is SEHNR and CDR2 is FQNEAQ (reference sequence). The CDR3 here is CASTTPGGTDNTGELFF. The DNA of the CDR3 is TGTGCCAGCACAACACCAGGGGGCACGGACAACACCGGGGAGCTGTTTTTT. Together with reference TRBV7-9 and TRBJ2-2, the CDR3 gives the full variable domain: DTGVSQNPRHKITKRGQNVTFRCDPISEHNRLYWYRQTLGQGPEFLTYFQNEAQLEKSRLLSDRFSAERPKGSFSTLEIQRTEQGDSAMYLCASTTPGGTDNTGELFFGEGSRLTVL.

CDR3 region: CASSLVLNTEAFF. CDR3 in DNA: TGCGCCAGCAGCTTGGTACTGAACACTGAAGCTTTCTTT. This chain joins TRBV5-1 and TRBJ1-1; D uncertain. CDR1 SGHRS and CDR2 YFSETQ come from the germline V gene. Deletions cut 0 bases from V and 0 bases from J, with 3 bases between. This CDR3 region has 13 residues.

V and J are TRBV4-1 and TRBJ2-5; no definite D call. This CDR3 comprises 15 residues. Trimming took 6 bases from V and 2 from J, leaving 16 bases between them. The germline V gene encodes CDR1 MGHRA and CDR2 YSYEKL. For the CDR3, the DNA is TGCGCCAGCAGTCCCGTCGGACCGCAACAAGAGACCCAGTACTTC. Translation gives CASSPVGPQQETQYF.